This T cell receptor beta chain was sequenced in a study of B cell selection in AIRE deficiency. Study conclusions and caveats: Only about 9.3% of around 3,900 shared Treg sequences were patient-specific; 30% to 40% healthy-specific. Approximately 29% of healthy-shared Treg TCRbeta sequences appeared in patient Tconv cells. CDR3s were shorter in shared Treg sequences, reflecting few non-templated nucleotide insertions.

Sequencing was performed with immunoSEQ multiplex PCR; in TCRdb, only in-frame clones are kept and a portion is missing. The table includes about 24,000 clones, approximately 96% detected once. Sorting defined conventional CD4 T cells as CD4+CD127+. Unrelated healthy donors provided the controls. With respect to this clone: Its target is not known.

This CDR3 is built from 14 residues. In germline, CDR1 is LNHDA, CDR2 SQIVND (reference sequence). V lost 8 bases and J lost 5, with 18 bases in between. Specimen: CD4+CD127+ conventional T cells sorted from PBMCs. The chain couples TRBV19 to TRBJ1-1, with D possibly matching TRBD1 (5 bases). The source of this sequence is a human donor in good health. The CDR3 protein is CASSGTGESTEAFF. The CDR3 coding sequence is TGTGCCAGTTCCGGGACCGGGGAGTCAACTGAAGCTTTCTTT. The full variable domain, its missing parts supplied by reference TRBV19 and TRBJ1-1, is DGGITQSPKYLFRKEGQNVTLSCEQNLNHDAMYWYRQDPGQGLRLIYYSQIVNDFQKGDIAEGYSVSREKKESFPLTVTSAQKNPTAFYLCASSGTGESTEAFFGQGTRLTVV.